This record looks at one T cell receptor (beta chain) sequence and its context. This sample was included in a study of OX40 agonist ivuxolimab in advanced cancers. Whole-study context: The patients received agonistic anti-OX40 (CD134) antibody ivuxolimab.

Germline V gene data show CDR1 as MNHEY and CDR2 as SVGAGI. CDR3 length: 14 residues. Between the trimmed V and J ends, which lost 1 base and 1 base, there was a span of 7 bases. The table came from immunoSEQ multiplex PCR; TCRdb's copy has only in-frame clones and leaves some out. The table includes over 150,000 clones, 94% detected once. The chain couples TRBV6-5 to TRBJ1-1; possible D gene TRBD1, 6 bases. This sequence was found in an adult with an advanced solid tumor such as melanoma, head and neck, liver or kidney cancer. Sequencing used CD4+ or CD8+ T cells sorted from blood, obtained in a trial of the OX40 agonist ivuxolimab. The CDR3 DNA is TGTGCCAGCAGTTACTACAGGGAGAACACTGAAGCTTTCTTT. Translating gives CASSYYRENTEAFF.